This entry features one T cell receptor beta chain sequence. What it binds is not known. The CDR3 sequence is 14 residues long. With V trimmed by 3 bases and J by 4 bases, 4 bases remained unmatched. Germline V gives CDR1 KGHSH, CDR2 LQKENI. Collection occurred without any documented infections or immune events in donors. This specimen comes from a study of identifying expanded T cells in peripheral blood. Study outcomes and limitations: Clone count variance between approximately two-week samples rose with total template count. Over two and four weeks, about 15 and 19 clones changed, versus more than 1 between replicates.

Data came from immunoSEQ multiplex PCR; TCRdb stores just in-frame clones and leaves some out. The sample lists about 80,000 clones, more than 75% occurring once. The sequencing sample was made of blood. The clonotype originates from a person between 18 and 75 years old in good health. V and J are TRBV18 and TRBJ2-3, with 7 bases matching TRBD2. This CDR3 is CASSPPSGADTQYF. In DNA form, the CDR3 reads TGTGCCAGCTCACCTCCCAGCGGGGCAGATACGCAGTATTTT.